These 27 T cell receptor beta chains were all obtained from the same sample, sequenced in a study of blood T cell repertoires in COVID-19. The method was immunoSEQ multiplex PCR; TCRdb's version includes in-frame clones alone and lacks a portion of them. The sample shows 200,000 to 250,000 clones, more than 75% of them seen only once. Sequenced: peripheral blood. The origin of the receptors is a man in his forties or fifties with acute or convalescent COVID-19.

The V call is TRBV19, the J call TRBJ2-3, with D uncertain. The CDR3 is made up of 14 amino acids. V lost 2 bases and J lost 4, with 10 bases in between. CDR1 and CDR2 from the germline V gene are LNHDA and SQIVND (reference sequence). The CDR3 loop is CASSIFTAADTQYF. CDR3 nucleotides: TGTGCCAGTAGTATATTTACAGCAGCAGATACGCAGTATTTT.

This chain uses TRBV19 with TRBJ1-2; 9 nucleotides agree with TRBD1. With 6 bases clipped from V and 0 bases from J, the junction kept 5 bases outside the gene matches. The germline V gene encodes CDR1 LNHDA and CDR2 SQIVND (reference sequence). The CDR3 runs 15 residues. CDR3 protein: CASRRDRATNYGYTF. As DNA, the CDR3 is TGTGCCAGTAGACGGGACAGGGCGACTAACTATGGCTACACCTTC.

The rearrangement joins TRBV4-2 to TRBJ1-2; TRBD1 agrees at 7 bases. This CDR3 spans 13 amino acids. V was pared by 4 bases and J by 9 bases, with 8 bases of the junction left unmatched. The germline gives CDR1 LGHNA, CDR2 YNFKEQ. CDR3 sequence reads: CASSPTGTERYTF. As DNA, the CDR3 is TGTGCCAGCAGCCCAACCGGGACAGAGCGCTACACCTTC.

In the case of this clone: One end of the junction does not line up with germline, which may come from a read error. In DNA, the CDR3 is TGCGCCCGCAGTGAGGGGGGGGGCACCGGGGAGCTGTTTTTT. Translated, it gives CARSEGGGTGELFF. The genes are TRBV10-1 and TRBJ2-2; D is perhaps TRBD2 (7 bases). Germline assignment: CDR1 WNHNN and CDR2 SYGVQD (reference sequence). The CDR3 contains 14 residues.

The chain combines TRBV4-3 with TRBJ1-1; no firm D call. Per the germline V gene, CDR1 is LGHNA and CDR2 is YSLEER. V gave up 0 bases and J gave up 2 bases, with 13 bases separating them. This CDR3 is 16 amino acids long. The CDR3 loop is CASSQDPAGLNTEAFF. The DNA for the CDR3 is TGCGCCAGCAGCCAAGATCCGGCAGGACTCAACACTGAAGCTTTCTTT.

The chain is built from TRBV5-1 and TRBJ1-2; D is uncertain. Between the trimmed V and J ends, which lost 3 bases and 8 bases, there was a span of 20 bases. Germline V CDR1 and CDR2: SGHRS, YFSETQ. The CDR3 is 15 amino acids. The CDR3 protein is CASSSYAATREGYTF. In DNA, the CDR3 is TGCGCCAGCAGCTCCTATGCCGCGACAAGGGAGGGCTACACCTTC. Drawing the rest from reference TRBV5-1 and TRBJ1-2, the complete variable domain is KAGVTQTPRYLIKTRGQQVTLSCSPISGHRSVSWYQQTPGQGLQFLFEYFSETQRNKGNFPGRFSGRQFSNSRSEMNVSTLELGDSALYLCASSSYAATREGYTFGSGTRLTVV.

CDR3 residues: CASSLVYMNTEAFF. In nucleotides, the CDR3 is TGTGCCAGCAGCTTAGTGTACATGAACACTGAAGCTTTCTTT. V is TRBV7-9 and J is TRBJ1-1; D unresolved. Trimming cost V 1 base and J 0 bases, with 6 bases left between them. The CDR3 length is 14 residues. Per germline, CDR1 SEHNR and CDR2 FQNEAQ (reference sequence).

The chain recombines TRBV13 with TRBJ1-6; tentatively, D is TRBD1 (6 bases). V lost 1 base and J lost 9, with 13 bases in between. Germline V CDR1 and CDR2: PRHDT, FYEKMQ (reference sequence). The CDR3 extends over 15 amino acids. CDR3 nucleotides: TGTGCCAGCAGCTTAGTGGGCAGGGGCCCTTCACCCCTCCACTTT. Translating gives CASSLVGRGPSPLHF.

This rearrangement joins TRBV5-1 to TRBJ1-6; TRBD1 matches 8 bases. The CDR3 spans 15 residues. V shed 4 bases, J shed 5 bases, and the junction held 5 bases outside the gene matches. The germline V gene encodes CDR1 SGHRS and CDR2 YFSETQ. In DNA, the CDR3 is TGCGCCAGCAGCGAAACAGGGGGGAATAATTCACCCCTCCACTTT. Translated: CASSETGGNNSPLHF.

The chain employs TRBV7-6 and TRBJ1-1, with D possibly TRBD1 on 5 matching bases. Germline V gives CDR1 SGHVS, CDR2 FNYEAQ. V lost 1 base to trimming and J lost 1 base, with 10 bases between them. This CDR3 region has 15 residues. CDR3 sequence reads: CASSLGVQGNTEAFF. CDR3 coding DNA: TGTGCCAGCAGCTTAGGGGTGCAGGGGAACACTGAAGCTTTCTTT.

This chain links TRBV5-8 with TRBJ1-5; TRBD1 matches 10 bases. Losses at the gene ends were 4 bases for V and 6 bases for J; bases not matched to a gene: 4. CDR1 SGHTS and CDR2 YDEGEE come from the germline V gene. This CDR3 has 14 amino acids. The CDR3 here is CASSPGQGTQPQHF. The CDR3 coding sequence is TGTGCCAGCAGCCCGGGACAGGGGACTCAGCCCCAGCATTTT.

This sequence joins TRBV5-1 and TRBJ1-4; 7 nucleotides match TRBD1. The CDR3 has 14 amino acids. V dropped 2 bases and J dropped 8; count of bases not matched to a gene: 6. CDR1 SGHRS and CDR2 YFSETQ come from the germline V gene. The CDR3 coding sequence is TGCGCCAGCAGCTTCACAGGGGAAAGGGAAAAACTGTTTTTT. It yields the protein CASSFTGEREKLFF.

This rearrangement joins TRBV15 to TRBJ2-1; D may be TRBD2 (5 bases). The ends were cut back, 9 bases at V and 6 bases at J, with 15 bases in the middle. Germline lookup yields CDR1 LNHNV and CDR2 YYDKDF (reference sequence). The CDR3 totals 13 residues. The CDR3 sequence: CATGNPRANEQFF. In nucleotides, the CDR3 is TGTGCCACTGGGAACCCGCGGGCCAATGAGCAGTTCTTC.

The CDR3 reads CASSSTSRVAEQYF. CDR3 coding DNA: TGTGCCAGCAGCTCTACGTCGCGGGTGGCCGAGCAGTACTTC. The V and J genes are TRBV7-9 and TRBJ2-7; D is perhaps TRBD2 (5 bases). Germline V gene sequence: CDR1 SEHNR, CDR2 FQNEAQ (reference sequence). V was pared by 4 bases and J by 6 bases, with 16 bases between. The length of the CDR3 is 14 residues.

Regarding this clone: At the DNA level, this CDR3 is encoded by other sequences in the same sample as well. The chain employs TRBV14 and TRBJ2-1; unclear D gene. The CDR3 is 11 residues long. Trimming stripped 2 bases from V and 6 bases from J, with 2 bases between. Germline V gives CDR1 SGHDN, CDR2 FVKESK. This chain's CDR3 is CASSQRNEQFF. DNA for the CDR3: TGTGCCAGCAGCCAACGCAATGAGCAGTTCTTC.

The rearrangement links TRBV20-1 to TRBJ1-1; no clear D gene. This CDR3 has 13 residues. The germline V and J ends were trimmed by 3 bases and 0 bases, with 8 bases remaining between them. Germline lookup yields CDR1 DFQATT and CDR2 SNEGSKA (reference sequence). CDR3 in amino acids: CSASRGLNTEAFF. The CDR3 region has the DNA TGCAGTGCTAGTAGAGGGTTGAACACTGAAGCTTTCTTT.

The chain couples TRBV6-1 to TRBJ2-3; weak D call: TRBD1 (5 bases). This CDR3 spans 14 amino acids. V was pared by 0 bases and J by 9 bases, with 13 bases between. The germline CDR1 and CDR2 sequences are MNHNS and SASEGT. CDR3 amino acids: CASSEASTVRTQYF. The CDR3 bases are TGTGCCAGCAGTGAAGCATCGACAGTGAGGACGCAGTATTTT.

This clone was seen just once. J is TRBJ1-4 and V is TRBV6-6, with 9 bases fitting TRBD1. J gave up 8 bases and V 2 bases, and 6 bases lay outside the gene matches. CDR1 and CDR2 (germline): MNHNY, SVGAGI (reference sequence). This CDR3 contains 15 residues. CDR3 loop: CASSYGQGREEKLFF. CDR3 DNA: TGTGCCAGCAGTTACGGACAGGGGCGAGAGGAAAAACTGTTTTTT.

The CDR3 spells CASSDSFQLAGYNEQFF. DNA of the CDR3: TGTGCCAGCAGTGACTCTTTCCAACTAGCCGGGTACAATGAGCAGTTCTTC. The rearrangement uses TRBV6-4 and TRBJ2-1, with a tentative D call TRBD2 (6 bases). The CDR3 contains 17 residues. Germline CDR1 MRHNA, CDR2 SNTAGT. With 0 bases removed from V and 4 bases from J, the gap between germline ends came to 16 bases.

This sequence joins TRBV19 and TRBJ1-6; D unresolved. CDR3 length: 14 residues. Trimming shortened V by 1 base and J by 14 bases, and 15 bases separated the two germline ends. Germline CDR1 and CDR2: LNHDA and SQIVND (reference sequence). Here the CDR3 DNA reads TGTGCCAGTAGTATAGGAGGCGAGGGCAAATCCCTCCACTTT. Translated, it gives CASSIGGEGKSLHF.

The V and J genes are TRBV5-1 and TRBJ2-5; 13 positions match TRBD2. V was pared by 0 bases and J by 5 bases, with 4 bases of the junction left unmatched. Germline values: CDR1 SGHRS, CDR2 YFSETQ. CDR3 length equals 16 residues. The CDR3 is CASSLGLAGGTETQYF. In DNA form, the CDR3 reads TGCGCCAGCAGCTTGGGACTAGCGGGGGGCACGGAGACCCAGTACTTC.

In DNA form, the CDR3 reads TGTGCCAGCAGCCCCCAGGTTGCGGGGGGGCCCCCGTACTTC. This encodes CASSPQVAGGPPYF. V is TRBV7-2 and J is TRBJ2-5; TRBD2 matches at 9 bases. V dropped 5 bases and J dropped 13; count of bases not matched to a gene: 14. CDR3 length: 14 amino acids. Per the germline V gene, CDR1 is SGHTA and CDR2 is FQGNSA. Based on the CDR3 plus reference TRBV7-2 and TRBJ2-5, the full variable domain is GAGVSQSPSNKVTEKGKDVELRCDPISGHTALYWYRQSLGQGLEFLIYFQGNSAPDKSGLPSDRFSAERTGGSVSTLTIQRTQQEDSAVYLCASSPQVAGGPPYFGPGTRLLVL.

The rearrangement joins TRBV18 to TRBJ1-1; unclear D gene. Germline-derived CDR1 and CDR2 are KGHSH and LQKENI. V was shortened by 3 bases and J by 4 bases, with 9 bases between the two germline ends. The CDR3 is 13 residues long. The chain's CDR3 is CASSPDGSTEAFF. CDR3 nucleotide sequence: TGTGCCAGCTCACCTGACGGGTCCACTGAAGCTTTCTTT.

The CDR3 loop is CASSQEVTGHYGYTF. The CDR3, as DNA: TGCGCCAGCAGCCAAGAGGTTACAGGCCATTATGGCTACACCTTC. This chain connects TRBV4-1 to TRBJ1-2, with D perhaps matching TRBD1 (5 bases). Germline V gene data show CDR1 as MGHRA and CDR2 as YSYEKL. V dropped 0 bases and J dropped 5 bases, with 13 bases sitting between them. CDR3 length: 15 residues.

This clone was found once. This CDR3 is CASSLNQRGIDEQFF. The CDR3 DNA follows: TGTGCCAGCAGTTTAAATCAGCGGGGAATCGATGAGCAGTTCTTC. The chain is built from TRBV27 and TRBJ2-1; 7 bases line up with TRBD2. CDR3 size: 15 residues. The V gene end was trimmed by 2 bases and the J gene end by 8 bases; junction bases not matched to a gene: 9. CDR1 is MNHEY, CDR2 SMNVEV, per germline (reference sequence).

This chain links TRBV27 with TRBJ1-2, with D uncertain. Germline V CDR1 and CDR2: MNHEY, SMNVEV (reference sequence). The V gene lost 5 bases and the J gene lost 0 bases, with 22 bases spanning the gap. This CDR3 contains 18 residues. CDR3 residues: CASSLPSKRASPNYGYTF. The CDR3 bases are TGTGCCAGCAGTCTACCTTCTAAGAGGGCCTCCCCTAACTATGGCTACACCTTC.

The chain recombines TRBV6-5 with TRBJ1-3; no clear D gene. V was shortened by 7 bases and J by 8 bases, with 15 bases between the two germline ends. Looked up from germline, CDR1 is MNHEY and CDR2 is SVGAGI. The CDR3 spans 13 residues. CDR3 in DNA: TGTGCCAGCATCCCCCCGGCACGGGACACCATATATTTT. Protein product: CASIPPARDTIYF.